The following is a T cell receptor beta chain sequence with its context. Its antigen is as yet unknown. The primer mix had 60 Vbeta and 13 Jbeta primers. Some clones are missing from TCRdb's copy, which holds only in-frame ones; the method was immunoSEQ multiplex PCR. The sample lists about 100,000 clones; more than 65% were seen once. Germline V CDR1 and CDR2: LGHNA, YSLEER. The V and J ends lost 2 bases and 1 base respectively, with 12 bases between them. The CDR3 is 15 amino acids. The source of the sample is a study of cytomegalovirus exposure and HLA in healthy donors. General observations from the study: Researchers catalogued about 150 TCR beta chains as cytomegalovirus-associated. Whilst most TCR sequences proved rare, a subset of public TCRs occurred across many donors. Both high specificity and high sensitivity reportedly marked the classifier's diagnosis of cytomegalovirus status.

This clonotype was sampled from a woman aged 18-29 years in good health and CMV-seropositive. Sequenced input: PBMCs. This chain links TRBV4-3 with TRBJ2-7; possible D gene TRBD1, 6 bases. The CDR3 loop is CASSQTGTPSYEQYF. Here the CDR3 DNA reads TGCGCCAGCAGCCAAACAGGGACGCCATCCTACGAGCAGTACTTC.